The next 25 T cell receptor beta chains were all read from a single sample in a study of regulatory T cells in long-lasting Graves disease. Time point denoted: newly diagnosed GD, antithyroid drugs for less than 3 months. Extracted RNA from PBMCs served as the source of the TCR library. HTBI primers from iRepertoire and Arm-PCR of CDR3 regions yielded the TCR beta libraries. TCRdb independently ran MiXCR on the multiplex PCR reads; one entry per CDR3 protein. The sample lists roughly 430,000 distinct CDR3 sequences; about 17% were seen once. This sample also belongs to another study, concerning T cells in Graves' hyperthyroidism and ophthalmopathy.

Sequencing used peripheral blood mononuclear cells (PBMCs), obtained at new diagnosis, from a patient treated with antithyroid drugs. The origin of the receptors is a woman aged 25 to 39 with Graves disease.

The sample holds a few counts of this clonotype. V gene TRBV27 combines with J gene TRBJ2-6; 8 bases match TRBD1. V lost 6 bases and J lost 4; bases outside the gene matches: 14. The CDR3 totals 18 residues. The germline CDR1 and CDR2 sequences are MNHEY and SMNVEV (reference sequence). The CDR3, as DNA: TGTGCCAGCAGCACCCTGGGACAGGCCGCCCCCGGGGCCAACGTCCTGACTTTC. As protein: CASSTLGQAAPGANVLTF.

At least ten counts were recorded for this clonotype. The chain combines TRBV29-1 with TRBJ2-3, with 8 bases aligning to TRBD2. In germline, CDR1 is SQVTM, CDR2 ANQGSEA. The ends lost 6 bases at V and 0 bases at J; junction bases unmatched: 8. This CDR3 is 15 amino acids long. CDR3 nucleotides: TGCAGCGTAGTGAGCGGGAGACGTAGCACAGATACGCAGTATTTT. It encodes CSVVSGRRSTDTQYF.

Concerning this clonotype: Just one base apart from a much larger clone, this may be a read error. The CDR3 carries no conserved terminal phenylalanine or tryptophan, so it likely arises from a read error. The V and J genes are TRBV20-1 and TRBJ2-2; 9 nucleotides match TRBD2. V shed 2 bases and J 9 bases; nucleotides not matched to a gene: 4. This CDR3 comprises 13 residues. Germline CDR1 DFQATT, CDR2 SNEGSKA (reference sequence). This CDR3 reads CSARLAGRRELFL. CDR3 nucleotides: TGCAGTGCTAGACTAGCGGGGAGAAGGGAGCTGTTTCTT.

This clonotype came up many times. The chain joins TRBV30 to TRBJ2-4; a weak D match, TRBD1 (6 bases). V lost 4 bases to trimming and J lost 14 bases, with 18 bases between them. The germline CDR1 and CDR2 sequences are GTSNPN and SVGIG (reference sequence). The length of the CDR3 is 12 residues. This chain's CDR3 is CAWTKLPGQKYF. Here the CDR3 DNA reads TGTGCCTGGACTAAATTACCGGGACAAAAGTACTTC.

This chain links TRBV5-1 with TRBJ2-7; D call uncertain. Germline values: CDR1 SGHRS, CDR2 YFSETQ. Deletions cut 0 bases from V and 1 base from J, with 8 bases between. This CDR3 spans 14 amino acids. The CDR3 sequence is CASSLEFLSYEQYF. CDR3 DNA: TGCGCCAGCAGCTTGGAATTTCTTTCCTACGAGCAGTACTTC. The whole variable domain, filled in from reference TRBV5-1 and TRBJ2-7, reads KAGVTQTPRYLIKTRGQQVTLSCSPISGHRSVSWYQQTPGQGLQFLFEYFSETQRNKGNFPGRFSGRQFSNSRSEMNVSTLELGDSALYLCASSLEFLSYEQYFGPGTRLTVT.

The V call is TRBV19, the J call TRBJ1-2; D not resolved. V lost 6 bases to trimming and J lost 8 bases, with 13 bases between them. The CDR3 runs 12 residues. Germline CDR1 and CDR2: LNHDA and SQIVND (reference sequence). CDR3 bases: TGTGCCAGTAGAACATCGACCGTCGGCTACACCTTC. Its protein is CASRTSTVGYTF.

This clonotype was counted many times. This chain connects TRBV29-1 to TRBJ2-2; 8 nucleotides line up with TRBD2. Germline CDR1 reads SQVTM; CDR2 reads ANQGSEA. V shed 4 bases and J 6 bases; nucleotides not matched to a gene: 4. This CDR3 contains 13 residues. CDR3 region: CSVGAGVPGELFF. CDR3 in DNA: TGCAGCGTTGGAGCGGGAGTTCCCGGGGAGCTGTTTTTT.

CDR3 nucleotide sequence: TGTGCCAGCAGCGCCCCTGACAGGGCGGGATACACTGAAGCTTTCTTT. Its protein product is CASSAPDRAGYTEAFF. The chain recombines TRBV9 with TRBJ1-1; 7 positions agree with TRBD1. This CDR3 contains 16 residues. The germline gives CDR1 SGDLS, CDR2 YYNGEE. V was pared by 3 bases and J by 3 bases, with 11 bases of the junction left unmatched.

This clonotype was observed a few times. The germline gene is not matched at one end of the junction; a read error may be the cause. The J gene is TRBJ2-1, the V gene TRBV20-1, with 14 nucleotides matching TRBD2. This CDR3 comprises 18 residues. The germline V gene encodes CDR1 DFQATT and CDR2 SNEGSKA (reference sequence). In DNA, the CDR3 is TGCAGTGTTATAGGGACTAGCGGGAGCGGGAGTTCCTACAATGGGCAGTTCTTC. As protein: CSVIGTSGSGSSYNGQFF.

This clonotype has ten or more counts. V is TRBV12-3 or TRBV12-4 and J is TRBJ2-7; 13 bases line up with TRBD2. The CDR3 totals 15 residues. Unmatched junction bases numbered 3, after V lost 6 bases and J lost 1 base. The CDR3 protein is CASSTGLAGSYEQYF. CDR3 in DNA: TGTGCCAGCAGCACGGGACTAGCGGGATCCTACGAGCAGTACTTC.

This clonotype came up many times. This sequence joins TRBV28 and TRBJ1-2; TRBD1 might be the D (5 bases). There are 13 residues in the CDR3. The germline V gene has CDR1 MDHEN and CDR2 SYDVKM. V lost 6 bases and J lost 0, with 8 bases in between. The CDR3 sequence: CASRGHSNYGYTF. Here the CDR3 DNA reads TGTGCCAGCAGAGGACACTCTAACTATGGCTACACCTTC.

The J gene is TRBJ2-7, the V gene TRBV6-1, with 9 bases fitting TRBD2. Germline-derived CDR1 and CDR2 are MNHNS and SASEGT. Unmatched junction bases numbered 12, after V lost 6 bases and J lost 3 bases. There are 16 residues in the CDR3. The CDR3 sequence: CASSRGLAGNLYEQYF. For the CDR3, the DNA is TGTGCCAGCAGCCGAGGGCTAGCGGGAAATCTCTACGAGCAGTACTTC.

This clonotype was observed many times. This chain joins TRBV6-9 and TRBJ2-1, with 8 bases lining up with TRBD1. V lost 3 bases, J lost 7 bases, and 11 bases stayed unmatched. CDR3 length: 16 amino acids. In germline, CDR1 is MNHGY, CDR2 SVAAGI. In nucleotides, the CDR3 is TGTGCCAGCAGTTACCCCACCGGGACAGGCTCGAATGAGCAGTTCTTC. It yields the protein CASSYPTGTGSNEQFF.

As to this clonotype: This may come from a read error, since a much larger clone is one base off. This chain connects TRBV2 to TRBJ1-3, with D possibly TRBD1 on 6 matching bases. CDR1 is SNHLY and CDR2 is FYNNEI in the germline V gene. The CDR3 totals 14 residues. As DNA, the CDR3 is TGTACCAGTACCGGGACAAGCTCTGGAAACACCATATATTTT. The encoded protein is CTSTGTSSGNTIYF. Combining the CDR3 with reference TRBV2 and TRBJ1-3 gives the whole variable domain EPEVTQTPSHQVTQMGQEVILRCVPISNHLYFYWYRQILGQKVEFLVSFYNNEISEKSEIFDDQFSVERPDGSNFTLKIRSTKLEDSAMYFCTSTGTSSGNTIYFGEGSWLTVV.

This clonotype occurred many times. J is TRBJ2-7 and V is TRBV5-5, with D perhaps TRBD2 (6 bases). CDR1 is SGHKS, CDR2 YYEKEE, per germline (reference sequence). The CDR3 runs 15 residues. V lost 0 bases and J 3 bases, leaving 13 bases between the germline ends. CDR3 residues: CASSLVAEGYYEQYF. The CDR3 DNA follows: TGTGCCAGCAGCTTGGTCGCGGAGGGGTACTACGAGCAGTACTTC.

This sequence joins TRBV6-2 or TRBV6-3 and TRBJ2-1, with 8 bases lining up with TRBD1. V dropped 0 bases and J dropped 4; count of bases not matched to a gene: 2. This CDR3 has 15 amino acids. From germline, CDR1 is MNHEY and CDR2 SVGEGT. The CDR3 region has the DNA TGTGCCAGCAGTTACTCCGGGACAGGTTACAATGAGCAGTTCTTC. It yields the protein CASSYSGTGYNEQFF.

This clonotype was observed many times. V is TRBV11-2 and J is TRBJ1-2; D is perhaps TRBD1 (6 bases). This CDR3 has 15 amino acids. V lost 0 bases and J 0 bases, leaving 8 bases between the germline ends. The germline CDR1 and CDR2 sequences are SGHAT and FQNNGV. The CDR3 nucleotides read TGTGCCAGCAGCTTAGAGGGACACGCTAACTATGGCTACACCTTC. Translated: CASSLEGHANYGYTF.

This clonotype was detected only a few times. The genes are TRBV27 and TRBJ1-2, with a possible D match to TRBD1 (5 bases). CDR1 and CDR2 (germline): MNHEY, SMNVEV (reference sequence). Trimming pared 4 bases from V and 4 bases from J, leaving 7 bases between. CDR3 size: 12 residues. CDR3 protein: CASSWQGYGYTF. The CDR3 region has the DNA TGTGCCAGCAGTTGGCAGGGCTATGGCTACACCTTC.

This clonotype was seen at least ten times. The V call is TRBV24-1, the J call TRBJ2-7, with 8 bases identical to TRBD1. Unmatched junction bases numbered 7, after V lost 4 bases and J lost 6 bases. Germline V gene sequence: CDR1 KGHDR, CDR2 SFDVKD. The CDR3 is 14 amino acids. The CDR3 here is CATSDWGTGSEQYF. CDR3 in DNA: TGTGCCACCAGTGACTGGGGGACAGGATCCGAGCAGTACTTC.

This clonotype was observed many times. The chain employs TRBV18 and TRBJ1-2; the D is unclear. The CDR3 runs 16 residues. V lost 6 bases and J 3 bases, leaving 20 bases between the germline ends. The germline gives CDR1 KGHSH, CDR2 LQKENI. The CDR3, as DNA: TGTGCCAGCTCTCCCTTCGGCCCCCCGACGGACTATGGCTACACCTTC. It codes for CASSPFGPPTDYGYTF.

This clonotype was picked up many times. The chain joins TRBV18 to TRBJ2-7, with D unclear. Trimming took 3 bases from V and 2 from J, leaving 11 bases between them. The CDR3 runs 14 residues. Germline loops: CDR1 KGHSH, CDR2 LQKENI. CDR3 DNA sequence: TGTGCCAGCTCACCTAACAGCGAAGCCTACGAGCAGTACTTC. Residues: CASSPNSEAYEQYF.

Ten or more counts support this clonotype. The rearrangement links TRBV7-8 to TRBJ2-7, with TRBD2 matching 12 bases. Germline CDR1 reads SGHVS; CDR2 reads FQNEAQ. CDR3 size: 15 residues. Trimming took 1 base from V and 7 from J; bases not matched to a gene: 5. The chain's CDR3 is CASSLETSGSGEQYF. The CDR3 region has the DNA TGTGCCAGCAGCTTAGAGACTAGCGGGAGCGGGGAGCAGTACTTC.

This clonotype was seen many times. This sequence joins TRBV15 and TRBJ1-1; maybe TRBD1 (6 bases). Trimming stripped 4 bases from V and 3 bases from J, with 15 bases between. The germline V gene encodes CDR1 LNHNV and CDR2 YYDKDF (reference sequence). CDR3 length equals 15 residues. The CDR3 reads CATSKGHSGDTEAFF. The CDR3 coding sequence is TGTGCCACCAGCAAGGGACATTCGGGAGACACTGAAGCTTTCTTT.

This clonotype was detected ten times or more. The junction and the germline gene differ at one end; a read error may be behind it. The chain links TRBV6-1 to TRBJ2-1; TRBD2 matches 7 bases. Germline CDR1 and CDR2: MNHNS and SASEGT. The CDR3 covers 16 residues. This CDR3 is CASSPSGLVLYIEQFF. CDR3 in DNA: TGTGCCAGCAGTCCGTCCGGACTAGTGCTTTACATTGAGCAGTTCTTC.

This clonotype has only a few counts. The J gene is TRBJ2-1, the V gene TRBV12-3 or TRBV12-4, with 11 bases aligning to TRBD2. The CDR3 covers 15 residues. The ends lost 6 bases at V and 7 bases at J; junction bases unmatched: 8. The CDR3 DNA follows: TGTGCCAGCAGCAAACTAGCGGGAGATGGGAATGAGCAGTTCTTC. Protein product: CASSKLAGDGNEQFF.